This TCR beta chain originates from a study of OX40 agonist ivuxolimab in advanced cancers. Overall study: Three dose-escalation patients had partial responses: one with hepatocellular carcinoma and two with cutaneous melanoma. Findings and limits, study-wide: Partly responding patients at 0.1-3.0 mg/kg showed some of the smallest clonal expansion.

With 3 bases clipped from V and 8 bases from J, the junction kept 11 bases outside the gene matches. This CDR3 has 15 residues. Germline CDR1 and CDR2: SNHLY and FYNNEI. Blood sampling was done at baseline, cycle 4 day 1, and cycle 7 day 1. Details on this clone: Antigen unknown.

Here immunoSEQ multiplex PCR was the method, and the copy in TCRdb shows in-frame clones only, minus some. In the table there are 65,000 to 90,000 clones, 88% of which are singletons. The clonotype originates from an adult with an advanced solid tumor such as melanoma, head and neck, liver or kidney cancer. Sequenced here: CD4+ or CD8+ T cells sorted from blood, sampled in a trial of the OX40 agonist ivuxolimab. The V and J genes are TRBV2 and TRBJ1-2; TRBD1 agrees at 8 bases. CDR3 sequence: CASSEFRQGKRGYTF. The DNA for the CDR3 is TGTGCCAGCAGTGAGTTTAGACAGGGGAAGAGGGGCTACACCTTC.